This is a list of T cell receptor beta chains from one sample in a study of cytomegalovirus exposure and HLA in healthy donors. TCRdb keeps only in-frame clones here, not all; method: immunoSEQ multiplex PCR. The table shows around 190,000 clones, with roughly 85% occurring only once. Sequencing was carried out using PBMCs. These receptors were obtained from a man between 18 and 29 years old in good health and CMV-seropositive. CDR3s include the opening cysteine and the closing phenylalanine or tryptophan. D genes are given only for firm matches.

CDR3	D	V	J
CASSSPTSGLAGPDTQYF	TRBD2	TRBV7-9	TRBJ2-3
CASSVESGTEAFF	.	TRBV9	TRBJ1-1
CASWPLGIEETQYF	.	TRBV27	TRBJ2-5
CASSPDRFSGKGHNEQFF	.	TRBV11-3	TRBJ2-1
CASSGSGTGRSYSNQPQHF	TRBD1	TRBV28	TRBJ1-5
CAWNEGGETQYF	.	TRBV30	TRBJ2-5
CASSARQGLSTDTQYF	TRBD1	TRBV6-6	TRBJ2-3
CASSFGGFTDTQYF	.	TRBV7-2	TRBJ2-3
CASRRPGGRLNTEAFF	.	TRBV4-1	TRBJ1-1
CASSLYTSAGGSVDEQFF	TRBD2	TRBV5-1	TRBJ2-1
CASNPSGGNEQFF	TRBD2	TRBV5-1	TRBJ2-1
CASSVGGAGSYNEQFF	.	TRBV9	TRBJ2-1
CASSQETPQGYMNTEAFF	.	TRBV4-1	TRBJ1-1
CASSLAERGSYNEQFF	TRBD2	TRBV5-1	TRBJ2-1
CASSAGGLNQPQHF	.	TRBV6-1	TRBJ1-5
CASSLTGEAQETQYF	.	TRBV5-4	TRBJ2-5
CAWSPGNYGYTF	.	TRBV30	TRBJ1-2
CASSVGEAASYGYTF	.	TRBV9	TRBJ1-2
CASSQGPSSSYNEQFF	.	TRBV4-2	TRBJ2-1
CASSLGIGTGLEEQYF	TRBD1	TRBV9	TRBJ2-7
CASSQLTSGGPMNEQFF	TRBD2	TRBV4-1	TRBJ2-1
CASRPGTSPPETQYF	TRBD2	TRBV5-4	TRBJ2-5
CASSSETGTVKSSGNTIYF	TRBD1	TRBV28	TRBJ1-3
CASSLASTGYGYTF	.	TRBV5-6	TRBJ1-2
CASSRVTTASNQPQHF	.	TRBV19	TRBJ1-5
CASSSSYLAGPNTGELFF	TRBD2	TRBV11-3	TRBJ2-2
CASRTASNTGELFF	.	TRBV6-4	TRBJ2-2
CASTFAGGIDTQYF	TRBD1	TRBV5-6	TRBJ2-3
CSVGDLNYGYTF	.	TRBV29-1	TRBJ1-2
CASSQVLGEDYGYTF	.	TRBV4-1	TRBJ1-2
CASSLGASVDEQYF	.	TRBV7-8	TRBJ2-7
CASSLDGSSYNSPLHF	.	TRBV7-9	TRBJ1-6
CASSPPSGGHEQYF	TRBD2	TRBV28	TRBJ2-7
CASSRDTGETQYF	.	TRBV10-1	TRBJ2-5
CATEPGGGSLYEQYF	TRBD2	TRBV28	TRBJ2-7
CATDSYNEQFF	.	TRBV19	TRBJ2-1
CASSFAPDSGYTF	.	TRBV28	TRBJ1-2
CASSLPREPYEQYF	.	TRBV28	TRBJ2-7
CASSQDRGDRGYTEAFF	TRBD1	TRBV4-1	TRBJ1-1
CASSLTGTGTGELFF	TRBD1	TRBV19	TRBJ2-2
CASSSYRDRGLAGELFF	TRBD1	TRBV28	TRBJ2-2
CSVEGTSGRKDTQYF	TRBD2	TRBV29-1	TRBJ2-3
CASSSGDTYNEQFF	.	TRBV13	TRBJ2-1
CASSLDAGVGETQYF	.	TRBV5-1	TRBJ2-5
CASSLPGQPQHF	.	TRBV28	TRBJ1-5
CASSSSLNQPQHF	.	TRBV19	TRBJ1-5
CASSDAGEGYEQYF	TRBD2	TRBV10-2	TRBJ2-7
CASSSSGTEQETQYF	TRBD1	TRBV11-2	TRBJ2-5
CASSLGGYNEQFF	.	TRBV5-1	TRBJ2-1
CASSPRPGGSPDTQYF	TRBD2	TRBV7-6	TRBJ2-3
CASRYRVGLPYNEQFF	.	TRBV6-6	TRBJ2-1
CSVLTGPTIGANVLTF	TRBD1	TRBV29-1	TRBJ2-6
CSVEGQENSPLHF	TRBD1	TRBV29-1	TRBJ1-6
CASSLPRGGAETQYF	.	TRBV28	TRBJ2-5